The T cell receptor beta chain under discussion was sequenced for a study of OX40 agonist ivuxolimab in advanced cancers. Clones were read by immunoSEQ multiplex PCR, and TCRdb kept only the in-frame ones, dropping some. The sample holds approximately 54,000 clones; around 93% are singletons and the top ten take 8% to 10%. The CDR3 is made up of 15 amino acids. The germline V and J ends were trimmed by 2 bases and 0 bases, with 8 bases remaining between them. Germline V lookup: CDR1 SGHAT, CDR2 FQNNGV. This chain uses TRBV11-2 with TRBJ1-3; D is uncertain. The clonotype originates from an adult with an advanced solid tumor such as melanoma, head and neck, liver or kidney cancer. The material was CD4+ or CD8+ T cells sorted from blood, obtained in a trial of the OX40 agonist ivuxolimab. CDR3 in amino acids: CASSLLPSSGNTIYF. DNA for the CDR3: TGTGCCAGCAGCTTACTCCCGAGCTCTGGAAACACCATATATTTT.